One and the same sample provided the 23 T cell receptor beta chains below, sequenced in a study of blood T cell repertoires in COVID-19. Produced via immunoSEQ multiplex PCR; TCRdb's table is partial and in-frame only. The table lists more than 300,000 clones, 85% to 95% of them singletons. The sequenced material came from PBMCs or T cells enriched from blood (not recorded which). The receptor source for this set is a woman between 25 and 40 years old who had been exposed to COVID-19.

The chain has TRBV28 and TRBJ1-2; perhaps TRBD1 as D (6 bases). CDR3 length: 12 amino acids. V was pared by 10 bases and J by 6 bases, with 15 bases between. The germline gives CDR1 MDHEN, CDR2 SYDVKM. CDR3 bases: TGTGCCATCCTCCAGGGGCTCAATGGCTACACCTTC. The encoded protein is CAILQGLNGYTF.

The J gene is TRBJ1-2, the V gene TRBV6-5, with D hard to call. The CDR3 consists of 14 residues. V lost 6 bases and J 4 bases, leaving 15 bases between the germline ends. Germline V gene sequence: CDR1 MNHEY, CDR2 SVGAGI. CDR3 in DNA: TGTGCCAGCAGCAGGCGGGCAGACCGCTATGGCTACACCTTC. Amino acid sequence: CASSRRADRYGYTF.

The chain carries TRBV10-3 and TRBJ2-7; TRBD1 aligns across 10 bases. Losses at the gene ends were 6 bases for V and 8 bases for J; bases not matched to a gene: 13. Germline lookup yields CDR1 ENHRY and CDR2 SYGVKD. This CDR3 is 15 amino acids long. CDR3 bases: TGTGCCATCAGGGACAGGGGGTCTGACGGGGTCCAGCAGTACTTC. Protein: CAIRDRGSDGVQQYF.

The chain uses TRBV6-2 or TRBV6-3 and TRBJ1-1; TRBD1 might be the D (6 bases). Trimming pared 2 bases from V and 0 bases from J, leaving 22 bases between. The CDR3 is made up of 19 amino acids. Germline V gene lookup returns CDR1 MNHEY and CDR2 SVGEGT. CDR3 coding DNA: TGTGCCAGCAGTTACCCAAGGGGGGGCAGGGGCCAAATGAACACTGAAGCTTTCTTT. It codes for CASSYPRGGRGQMNTEAFF.

V usage is TRBV4-1 and J usage is TRBJ2-7, with D possibly TRBD2 on 6 matching bases. The germline V gene encodes CDR1 MGHRA and CDR2 YSYEKL. This CDR3 region has 15 residues. Trimming took 4 bases from V and 0 from J, leaving 13 bases between them. The CDR3 protein is CASSPMAGSSYEQYF. CDR3 sequence (DNA): TGCGCCAGCAGCCCAATGGCGGGGAGCTCCTACGAGCAGTACTTC.

The rearrangement joins TRBV2 to TRBJ2-1; maybe TRBD2 (6 bases). This CDR3 contains 13 residues. Germline CDR1 is SNHLY and CDR2 is FYNNEI. V shed 7 bases and J shed 4 bases, with 11 bases lying between them. Written as DNA, the CDR3 is TGTGCCAGCATGAGGACTAATTACAATGAGCAGTTCTTC. Translation gives CASMRTNYNEQFF.

The chain uses TRBV10-3 and TRBJ1-3; 7 nucleotides line up with TRBD1. Trimming took 11 bases from V and 1 from J; bases not matched to a gene: 2. The CDR3 consists of 12 residues. Germline V lookup: CDR1 ENHRY, CDR2 SYGVKD. CDR3 sequence reads: CAATGSGNTIYF. CDR3 in DNA: TGTGCCGCGACAGGGTCTGGAAACACCATATATTTT.

This clone was seen a handful of times. V usage is TRBV6-2 or TRBV6-3 and J usage is TRBJ2-4; TRBD2 might be the D (6 bases). The germline V gene encodes CDR1 MNHEY and CDR2 SVGEGT. Trimming cost V 5 bases and J 4 bases, with 15 bases left between them. The CDR3 contains 15 residues. The CDR3 nucleotides read TGTGCCAGCAGTACCCGACCTGGGGGGAAAAACATTCAGTACTTC. It yields the protein CASSTRPGGKNIQYF.

V usage is TRBV5-1 and J usage is TRBJ1-5; D might be TRBD1 (5 bases). The CDR3 totals 15 residues. Trimming stripped 0 bases from V and 6 bases from J, with 13 bases between. Per the germline V gene, CDR1 is SGHRS and CDR2 is YFSETQ. The CDR3 protein is CASSLASGSSQPQHF. Written as DNA, the CDR3 is TGCGCCAGCAGCTTGGCTTCAGGGTCCAGTCAGCCCCAGCATTTT.

The chain is built from TRBV29-1 and TRBJ1-2; the match to TRBD1 covers 7 bases. Germline CDR1 SQVTM, CDR2 ANQGSEA. This CDR3 comprises 11 residues. J was trimmed by 8 bases and V by 5 bases; bases with no gene match: 5. CDR3 DNA sequence: TGCAGCGTTAGAACAGGGGACGGCTACACCTTC. Its translation: CSVRTGDGYTF.

The table lists this clone with a count of one. The chain links TRBV5-4 to TRBJ2-7; 8 nucleotides match TRBD1. Germline CDR1 and CDR2: SGHNT and YYREEE (reference sequence). There are 15 residues in the CDR3. V shed 2 bases and J 2 bases; nucleotides not matched to a gene: 6. CDR3 DNA: TGTGCCAGCAGCTTAGGGACAGGAAACACCTACGAGCAGTACTTC. It translates to CASSLGTGNTYEQYF.

V gene TRBV5-1 combines with J gene TRBJ2-1; 8 bases agree with TRBD2. Germline V gives CDR1 SGHRS, CDR2 YFSETQ. Unmatched junction bases numbered 2, after V lost 0 bases and J lost 0 bases. The CDR3 consists of 16 residues. CDR3 sequence: CASSLVSGGSYNEQFF. In DNA, the CDR3 is TGCGCCAGCAGCTTGGTCAGCGGGGGCTCCTACAATGAGCAGTTCTTC.

The V and J genes are TRBV30 and TRBJ2-5; the D gene is possibly TRBD1 (7 bases). The CDR3 runs 12 residues. The V and J ends lost 5 bases and 6 bases respectively, with 13 bases between them. The germline gives CDR1 GTSNPN, CDR2 SVGIG (reference sequence). In DNA, the CDR3 is TGTGCCTGGGGACAGGAGGGGAAGACCCAGTACTTC. Translating it yields CAWGQEGKTQYF.

The J gene is TRBJ1-6, the V gene TRBV11-2, with D unresolved. V was pared by 1 base and J by 5 bases, with 6 bases between. Looked up from germline, CDR1 is SGHAT and CDR2 is FQNNGV. The CDR3 covers 14 residues. In DNA form, the CDR3 reads TGTGCCAGCAGCTTAGTAGTGAATAATTCACCCCTCCACTTT. Encoded protein: CASSLVVNNSPLHF.

The chain has TRBV29-1 and TRBJ1-2; D is ambiguous. The ends were cut back, 2 bases at V and 7 bases at J, with 8 bases in the middle. CDR3 length: 11 amino acids. Germline lookup yields CDR1 SQVTM and CDR2 ANQGSEA. In DNA form, the CDR3 reads TGCAGCGTTGAAACCAGAGGTGGCTACACCTTC. Protein: CSVETRGGYTF.

The chain uses TRBV11-2 and TRBJ2-7; 9 bases fit TRBD2. Germline V gene lookup returns CDR1 SGHAT and CDR2 FQNNGV. The CDR3 sequence is 18 residues long. The ends lost 5 bases at V and 7 bases at J; junction bases unmatched: 21. This CDR3 reads CASSPRPLGAGGPGEQYF. Here the CDR3 DNA reads TGTGCCAGCAGCCCTCGCCCCTTGGGGGCGGGGGGGCCGGGTGAGCAGTACTTC.

This sequence joins TRBV10-3 and TRBJ2-7; 7 nucleotides line up with TRBD1. The V and J ends lost 0 bases and 3 bases, in that order; junction bases with no gene match: 11. Germline assignment: CDR1 ENHRY and CDR2 SYGVKD. There are 17 residues in the CDR3. Here the CDR3 reads CAISESSLRTGGYEQYF. CDR3 nucleotides: TGTGCCATCAGTGAGTCGTCCCTTAGGACAGGCGGCTACGAGCAGTACTTC.

For the CDR3, the DNA is TGTGCCGGGAGGGCGGGAGGAGAGACCCAGTACTTC. The encoded protein is CAGRAGGETQYF. The chain carries TRBV2 and TRBJ2-5; 8 bases are a match to TRBD2. The V segment lost 11 bases and the J segment 4 bases; nucleotides outside the gene matches: 6. Germline V CDR1 and CDR2: SNHLY, FYNNEI. There are 12 residues in the CDR3.

The chain joins TRBV27 to TRBJ1-1; 9 bases fit TRBD1. This CDR3 is 18 amino acids long. Germline V gene lookup returns CDR1 MNHEY and CDR2 SMNVEV (reference sequence). The ends lost 5 bases at V and 1 base at J; junction bases unmatched: 14. As DNA, the CDR3 is TGTGCCAGCAGTCCCCCCCCGGGACAGGGCCTAGGGAACACTGAAGCTTTCTTT. Translating gives CASSPPPGQGLGNTEAFF.

Here the CDR3 DNA reads TGTGCCAGCTCACCGGATACAGCAATGAACACTGAAGCTTTCTTT. Its protein product is CASSPDTAMNTEAFF. The gene calls are TRBV18 and TRBJ1-1, with D uncertain. Trimming stripped 3 bases from V and 0 bases from J, with 11 bases between. The germline V gene encodes CDR1 KGHSH and CDR2 LQKENI. This CDR3 has 15 amino acids. Full variable domain (remainder filled in from reference TRBV18 and TRBJ1-1): NAGVMQNPRHLVRRRGQEARLRCSPMKGHSHVYWYRQLPEEGLKFMVYLQKENIIDESGMPKERFSAEFPKEGPSILRIQQVVRGDSAAYFCASSPDTAMNTEAFFGQGTRLTVV.

This chain uses TRBV11-3 with TRBJ2-3; D remains ambiguous. Per the germline V gene, CDR1 is SGHNT and CDR2 is YENEEA. The CDR3 sequence is 16 residues long. V was trimmed by 1 base and J by 0 bases, leaving 11 bases between them. CDR3 loop: CASSLGITPSTDTQYF. The CDR3 DNA reads TGTGCCAGCAGCTTAGGAATTACTCCTAGCACAGATACGCAGTATTTT. The variable domain in full, with the rest retrieved from reference TRBV11-3 and TRBJ2-3, is EAGVVQSPRYKIIEKKQPVAFWCNPISGHNTLYWYLQNLGQGPELLIRYENEEAVDDSQLPKDRFSAERLKGVDSTLKIQPAELGDSAVYLCASSLGITPSTDTQYFGPGTRLTVL.

V usage is TRBV4-1 and J usage is TRBJ2-5; D may be TRBD1 (5 bases). With 8 bases removed from V and 4 bases from J, the gap between germline ends came to 20 bases. CDR3 length: 15 amino acids. Germline V gene data show CDR1 as MGHRA and CDR2 as YSYEKL. In nucleotides, the CDR3 is TGCGCCAGCCCCGGACAAGGTAAGGGCATAGAGACCCAGTACTTC. Its translation is CASPGQGKGIETQYF.

The chain has TRBV5-6 and TRBJ1-2; 7 nucleotides match TRBD1. The CDR3 totals 13 residues. The germline V gene has CDR1 SGHDT and CDR2 YYEEEE. Germline trimming cut 4 bases from V and 7 bases from J; bases unmatched to any gene: 7. The CDR3 nucleotides are TGTGCCAGCAGCCCGGGGACAGAACTTGGCTACACCTTC. Translation gives CASSPGTELGYTF.